This T cell receptor (beta chain) was sequenced during a study of T-cell reconstitution after alpha-beta-depleted transplantation in children (dated by TCRdb to the mid-2010s). Regarding the research as a whole: Using TCR repertoire profiling, the study quantitatively followed how T-cell immune reconstitution unfolded in children after TCRalphabeta/CD19-depleted allogeneic hematopoietic cell transplantation.

Library preparation employed PCR. The instrument was an Illumina HiSeq 2500. TCR libraries were prepared with molecular barcoding, using unique molecular identifiers to normalize TCRbeta repertoire quantification. TCRdb reprocessed the public reads (quality trimming at Q25 with fastp, clone calling with MiXCR) and kept in-frame beta chains. Rows with one shared CDR3 protein collapse into an entry with the most common genes and DNA. The sample table contains about 640,000 distinct CDR3 sequences; only one count was recorded for about 15% of them. Together, the top ten hold approximately 1% of the sample. V and J lose 3 bases and 3 bases, and a span of 9 bases separates them. The CDR3 contains 14 residues, cysteine and phenylalanine counted. Here the CDR3 DNA is all that survives: 42 bases in frame from base 1. Sequences SEHNR (CDR1) and FQNEAQ (CDR2) are obtained from the germline V gene (reference sequence).

This clonotype was seen repeatedly, ten times or more. Its antigen remains unidentified. Base-call qualities are not available, and no considerably larger clone is one nucleotide away. The sequence is built from TRBV7-9 and TRBJ2-1; a weak D assignment points to TRBD2 (5 bases agree). Sequenced material: PBMCs from the stem cell graft donor, taken from the stem cell graft. The receptor's source is a human donor who donated a stem cell graft to a child with acute myeloid leukemia. For the CDR3, the sequence is CASSFGEFYNEQFF. The DNA sequence is as follows: TGTGCCAGCAGCTTCGGGGAATTCTACAATGAGCAGTTCTTC.